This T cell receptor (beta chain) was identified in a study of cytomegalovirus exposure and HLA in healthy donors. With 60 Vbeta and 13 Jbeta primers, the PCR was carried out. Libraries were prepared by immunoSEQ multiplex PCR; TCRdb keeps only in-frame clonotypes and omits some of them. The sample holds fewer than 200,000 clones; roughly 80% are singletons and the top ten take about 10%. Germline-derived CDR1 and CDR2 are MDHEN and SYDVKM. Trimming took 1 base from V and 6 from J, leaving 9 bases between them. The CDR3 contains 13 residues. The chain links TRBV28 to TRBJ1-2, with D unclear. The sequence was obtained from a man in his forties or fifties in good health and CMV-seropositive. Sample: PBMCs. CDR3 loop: CASSLSPGDGYTF. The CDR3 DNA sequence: TGTGCCAGCAGTTTATCCCCGGGAGATGGCTACACCTTC.